A selection of T cell receptor beta chains follows, all from one sample in a study of beta chain features in type 1 diabetes. Measured with immunoSEQ multiplex PCR; TCRdb has only the in-frame clones, and not every one. The sample lists 150,000 to 200,000 clones; about 8.1% were seen once. Sequenced sample: central memory CD4+ T cells from blood. The source is a woman in her late teens or twenties with type 1 diabetes. CDR3s include the opening cysteine and the closing phenylalanine or tryptophan. The order of the fields is D gene, V gene, clone size, J gene, CDR3 DNA, CDR3 protein. The D gene is left open where the match is weak. Clone size is stated in some rows and not others, as once, few, many or a class when expanded.

d_gene: .; v_gene: TRBV19; abundance: once; j_gene: TRBJ2-4; CDR3nt: TGTGCCAGTAGTGAGGCCAAAAACATTCAGTACTTC; CDR3aa: CASSEAKNIQYF
d_gene: .; v_gene: TRBV19; abundance: few; j_gene: TRBJ2-6; CDR3nt: TGTGCCAGTAGTATCCAACGGACAGCCTCTGGGGCCAACGTCCTGACTTTC; CDR3aa: CASSIQRTASGANVLTF
d_gene: .; v_gene: TRBV30; abundance: .; j_gene: TRBJ1-4; CDR3nt: TGTGCCTGGAGTGTGGCCAGGGTTGGTGAAAAACTGTTTTTT; CDR3aa: CAWSVARVGEKLFF
d_gene: .; v_gene: TRBV5-1; abundance: few; j_gene: TRBJ1-2; CDR3nt: TGCGCCAGCACCAGTGGACTGACTAACTATGGCTACACCTTC; CDR3aa: CASTSGLTNYGYTF
d_gene: TRBD2; v_gene: TRBV9; abundance: few; j_gene: TRBJ2-1; CDR3nt: TGTGCCAGCAGTTTGACTAGCGAGAATTACAATGAGCAGTTCTTC; CDR3aa: CASSLTSENYNEQFF
d_gene: TRBD1; v_gene: TRBV6-5; abundance: .; j_gene: TRBJ1-2; CDR3nt: TGTGCCAGCAGTGAGGGGACAGCTGGCTACACCTTC; CDR3aa: CASSEGTAGYTF
d_gene: .; v_gene: TRBV15; abundance: .; j_gene: TRBJ1-1; CDR3nt: TGTGCCACCAGCAGAGATCCCGACTGGAACACTGAAGCTTTCTTT; CDR3aa: CATSRDPDWNTEAFF
d_gene: TRBD2; v_gene: TRBV14; abundance: few; j_gene: TRBJ2-5; CDR3nt: TGTGCCAGCAGCCGACGGGGAGCGGGGTACCAAGAGACCCAGTACTTC; CDR3aa: CASSRRGAGYQETQYF
d_gene: TRBD1; v_gene: TRBV10-3; abundance: .; j_gene: TRBJ2-6; CDR3nt: TGTGCCATCAGTGAGTCCTTCGGACAGGGGGCACCTGGGGCCAACGTCCTGACTTTC; CDR3aa: CAISESFGQGAPGANVLTF
d_gene: .; v_gene: TRBV15; abundance: .; j_gene: TRBJ2-3; CDR3nt: TGTGCCACCAGCACCAGGGTAGCGGTTGGCACAGATACGCAGTATTTT; CDR3aa: CATSTRVAVGTDTQYF
d_gene: .; v_gene: TRBV19; abundance: few; j_gene: TRBJ1-2; CDR3nt: TGTGCTTCTAACGGACAGCTTCTGGGCTACACCTTC; CDR3aa: CASNGQLLGYTF
d_gene: TRBD2; v_gene: TRBV29-1; abundance: few; j_gene: TRBJ2-3; CDR3nt: TGCAGCGTTGTCGCTCGGACTAGTACAGATACGCAGTATTTT; CDR3aa: CSVVARTSTDTQYF
d_gene: TRBD2; v_gene: TRBV7-3; abundance: .; j_gene: TRBJ2-3; CDR3nt: TGTGCCAGCAGCCCTGAGGGGCGGGAGATAGATACGCAGTATTTT; CDR3aa: CASSPEGREIDTQYF
d_gene: TRBD2; v_gene: TRBV28; abundance: .; j_gene: TRBJ2-3; CDR3nt: TGTGCCAGCAGTTTTGGCGGGAGGGCCACAGATACGCAGTATTTT; CDR3aa: CASSFGGRATDTQYF
d_gene: .; v_gene: TRBV14; abundance: few; j_gene: TRBJ2-5; CDR3nt: TGTGCCAGCAGCCCCAGGGTTAGGGAGACCCAGTACTTC; CDR3aa: CASSPRVRETQYF
d_gene: .; v_gene: TRBV4-3; abundance: .; j_gene: TRBJ2-5; CDR3nt: TGCGCCAGCAGCCAAGGGGGGGGACAGGCGGGGGAAGAGACCCAGTACTTC; CDR3aa: CASSQGGGQAGEETQYF
d_gene: .; v_gene: TRBV7-2; abundance: few; j_gene: TRBJ1-2; CDR3nt: TGTGCCAGCAGCCAGAATCAGGCTGGCCGGCAGGGCTACACCTTC; CDR3aa: CASSQNQAGRQGYTF
d_gene: .; v_gene: TRBV19; abundance: .; j_gene: TRBJ1-1; CDR3nt: TGTGCCAGCCGAAACCCCGGGGGGGGCCAGAAAGCTTTCTTT; CDR3aa: CASRNPGGGQKAFF
d_gene: TRBD1; v_gene: TRBV12-5; abundance: once; j_gene: TRBJ1-1; CDR3nt: TGTGCTAGTGCCCAGACAGGGTGGAACACTGAAGCTTTCTTT; CDR3aa: CASAQTGWNTEAFF
d_gene: .; v_gene: TRBV7-9; abundance: .; j_gene: TRBJ2-5; CDR3nt: TGTGCCAGCAGCTTAAGTCAGGGTCGTGAGACCCAGTACTTC; CDR3aa: CASSLSQGRETQYF
d_gene: TRBD2; v_gene: TRBV11-2; abundance: few; j_gene: TRBJ2-3; CDR3nt: TGTGCCAGCAGCTACCTAGCGGGCGTCACAACAGATACGCAGTATTTT; CDR3aa: CASSYLAGVTTDTQYF
d_gene: .; v_gene: TRBV10-3; abundance: few; j_gene: TRBJ2-7; CDR3nt: TGTGCCATCGGCTGGGGGGGCGGAAGCTCCTACGAGCAGTACTTC; CDR3aa: CAIGWGGGSSYEQYF
d_gene: .; v_gene: TRBV29-1; abundance: .; j_gene: TRBJ2-1; CDR3nt: TGCAGCCCCAGGGGATGGGACAATGAGCAGTTCTTC; CDR3aa: CSPRGWDNEQFF
d_gene: .; v_gene: TRBV5-4; abundance: few; j_gene: TRBJ2-5; CDR3nt: TGTGCCAGCAGCCGAGATCTCCAAGAGACCCAGTACTTC; CDR3aa: CASSRDLQETQYF
d_gene: TRBD2; v_gene: TRBV9; abundance: .; j_gene: TRBJ2-3; CDR3nt: TGTGCCAGCAGCGCCCGACTAGCGGATAGTGGTACGCAGTATTTT; CDR3aa: CASSARLADSGTQYF
d_gene: TRBD1; v_gene: TRBV10-3; abundance: .; j_gene: TRBJ2-7; CDR3nt: TGTGCCATCAGTGGCGGACAGGGGGCCTCCTACGAGCAGTACTTC; CDR3aa: CAISGGQGASYEQYF
d_gene: .; v_gene: TRBV13; abundance: few; j_gene: TRBJ2-1; CDR3nt: TGTGCCAGCAGCTTGCGGGACCTCATTCCGGAGCAGTTCTTC; CDR3aa: CASSLRDLIPEQFF
d_gene: TRBD2; v_gene: TRBV6-6; abundance: few; j_gene: TRBJ2-7; CDR3nt: TGTGCCAGCATCCAGACCCCGACTAGCGGTGGCTACGAGCAGTACTTC; CDR3aa: CASIQTPTSGGYEQYF
d_gene: .; v_gene: TRBV29-1; abundance: .; j_gene: TRBJ2-5; CDR3nt: TGCAGCGTTGTAAAAAGTTTGGGGGCAGGGTACCAAGAGACCCAGTACTTC; CDR3aa: CSVVKSLGAGYQETQYF
d_gene: .; v_gene: TRBV4-3; abundance: few; j_gene: TRBJ1-2; CDR3nt: TGCGCCAGCAGCCAAGGGACAGCCGGCTACACCTTC; CDR3aa: CASSQGTAGYTF
d_gene: .; v_gene: TRBV6-1; abundance: few; j_gene: TRBJ1-2; CDR3nt: TGTGCCAGCAGTGAACGGTCGAGCTATGGCTACACCTTC; CDR3aa: CASSERSSYGYTF
d_gene: .; v_gene: TRBV16; abundance: .; j_gene: TRBJ2-7; CDR3nt: TGTGCCAGCAGCCCACTGGGGGTCCCGGGGGACGAGCAGTACTTC; CDR3aa: CASSPLGVPGDEQYF